This T cell receptor (beta chain) was found in a study of cytomegalovirus exposure and HLA in healthy donors. Study-wide background: Researchers previously reported finding about 110 million unique TCR beta sequences from about 200 million T cells. Study results and caveats: It was assumed in the presence/absence analyses that sequencing depth was roughly uniform across donors.

The primer mix had 60 Vbeta and 13 Jbeta primers. Sequenced by immunoSEQ multiplex PCR; TCRdb stores in-frame clones only, minus some. The data hold roughly 99,000 clones, with around 76% observed a single time. This clone showed up just a few times. Its target is not known. The CDR3 is 14 residues long. Germline CDR1 and CDR2: SGHRS and YFSETQ. V was cut by 7 bases and J by 4 bases, with 12 bases left in between. The chain joins TRBV5-1 to TRBJ2-6; unclear D gene. The receptor's source is a man aged 18 to 29 in good health and CMV-seronegative. The sequenced material came from PBMCs. The CDR3 is CASLSTPGANVLTF. CDR3 DNA: TGCGCCAGCCTTTCGACACCCGGGGCCAACGTCCTGACTTTC.